Each of the 30 T cell receptor beta chains below was sequenced from the same sample in a study of T cells after yellow fever vaccination. TCRdb itself ran the 5' RACE reads through MiXCR, one entry per CDR3 protein. The sample has around 500,000 distinct CDR3 sequences, around a fifth seen once. The specimen was PBMCs, collected roughly 23 days after the first yellow fever vaccination. The receptors were gathered from a man aged 18 to 29 who received the YFV17D yellow fever vaccine.

This clonotype occurred a few times. The chain recombines TRBV5-1 with TRBJ2-5; D is tentatively TRBD1 or TRBD2 (6 bases each). V was cut by 4 bases and J by 7 bases, with 20 bases left in between. Germline assignment: CDR1 SGHRS and CDR2 YFSETQ. CDR3 length equals 15 residues. CDR3 DNA sequence: TGCGCCAGCAGCACCGACTTGGGGGGCCGGGGGACCCAGTACTTC. Protein: CASSTDLGGRGTQYF.

Comment on this clonotype: A read error may account for a junction end that differs from germline. The chain uses TRBV10-3 and TRBJ1-2, with D possibly TRBD1 on 6 matching bases. This CDR3 contains 13 residues. Germline V gene sequence: CDR1 ENHRY, CDR2 SYGVKD. The CDR3 region is CAITSTGSNGYTF. CDR3 coding DNA: TGTGCGATCACCTCGACAGGCTCTAATGGCTACACCTTC.

This clonotype has just a few counts. This sequence joins TRBV7-2 and TRBJ2-3, with D possibly being TRBD1 (5 bases). This CDR3 has 14 amino acids. The germline V gene has CDR1 SGHTA and CDR2 FQGNSA. V dropped 3 bases and J dropped 2 bases, with 9 bases sitting between them. The CDR3 DNA reads TGTGCCAGCAGCTTTCAGGGATTCACAGATACGCAGTATTTT. Translating it yields CASSFQGFTDTQYF.

The genes are TRBV4-1 and TRBJ1-2; TRBD1 agrees at 9 bases. Per germline, CDR1 MGHRA and CDR2 YSYEKL. V shed 3 bases and J 8 bases; nucleotides not matched to a gene: 10. This CDR3 spans 15 amino acids. CDR3 nucleotide sequence: TGCGCCAGCAGCCAGATGAACAGGGGGCGATACGGCTACACCTTC. Protein product: CASSQMNRGRYGYTF.

The table lists this clonotype with a few counts. The gene calls are TRBV5-1 and TRBJ2-7, with 11 bases lining up with TRBD2. Trimming at V came to 2 bases and at J to 3 bases, leaving 1 base not matched to a gene. From germline, CDR1 is SGHRS and CDR2 YFSETQ. CDR3 size: 14 residues. CDR3 sequence reads: CASSFGTSGYEQYV. CDR3 sequence (DNA): TGCGCCAGCAGCTTCGGGACTAGCGGCTACGAGCAGTACGTC.

This clonotype occurred a few times. V usage is TRBV12-3 or TRBV12-4 and J usage is TRBJ1-1; perhaps TRBD1 as D (5 bases). The CDR3 length is 13 residues. V lost 8 bases, J lost 4 bases, and 14 bases lay in between. The CDR3 sequence is CASSKGPPTEAFF. Here the CDR3 DNA reads TGTGCCAGCTCAAAGGGGCCCCCCACTGAAGCTTTCTTT.

The chain is built from TRBV5-1 and TRBJ2-5; 8 positions match TRBD2. The V gene's germline CDR1 is SGHRS and CDR2 YFSETQ. The junction had 3 bases not matched to a gene; V was cut back by 0 bases and J by 5 bases. The CDR3 runs to 14 residues. CDR3 residues: CASSLVGTRETQYF. CDR3 nucleotide sequence: TGCGCCAGCAGCTTGGTGGGGACTAGGGAGACCCAGTACTTC.

This clonotype was picked up a small number of times. This chain joins TRBV4-1 and TRBJ2-7; D possibly uses TRBD1 or TRBD2 (6 bases each). Germline V lookup: CDR1 MGHRA, CDR2 YSYEKL. V dropped 3 bases and J dropped 2 bases, with 20 bases sitting between them. CDR3 length equals 17 residues. CDR3 bases: TGCGCCAGCAGCCAGCAGTTGGGGGGCCCGTGGGCCTACGAGCAGTACGTC. Translation gives CASSQQLGGPWAYEQYV.

This clonotype was observed a few times. This chain connects TRBV20-1 to TRBJ2-3; TRBD1 matches at 8 bases. With 1 base clipped from V and 4 bases from J, the junction kept 10 bases outside the gene matches. This CDR3 spans 16 amino acids. In germline, CDR1 is DFQATT, CDR2 SNEGSKA (reference sequence). The CDR3 DNA reads TGCAGTGCTAGAGCCGCGGCAGGGGGCAGCCCAGATACGCAGTATTTT. Protein: CSARAAAGGSPDTQYF.

This clonotype showed up just a few times. The V call is TRBV2, the J call TRBJ2-7; 8 positions agree with TRBD1. V gave up 6 bases and J gave up 7 bases; unmatched junction bases: 14. The germline gives CDR1 SNHLY, CDR2 FYNNEI. The CDR3 is made up of 15 amino acids. This CDR3 is CASRATGTGLLEQYV. DNA for the CDR3: TGTGCCAGCAGAGCGACCGGGACAGGTCTATTGGAGCAGTACGTC.

The V and J genes are TRBV20-1 and TRBJ2-1, with D tentatively TRBD2 (5 bases). This CDR3 has 13 residues. The V gene lost 3 bases and the J gene lost 0 bases, with 6 bases spanning the gap. In germline, CDR1 is DFQATT, CDR2 SNEGSKA (reference sequence). The CDR3 sequence: CSASGDSYNEQFF. The CDR3 DNA reads as TGCAGTGCTAGCGGGGACTCCTACAATGAGCAGTTCTTC.

This clonotype was counted between two and nine times. The genes are TRBV6-2 or TRBV6-3 and TRBJ2-1, with 8 bases aligning to TRBD1. V was clipped by 4 bases and J by 6 bases; unmatched bases: 2. CDR3 size: 13 residues. Per the germline V gene, CDR1 is MNHEY and CDR2 is SVGEGT. The CDR3: CASSWTGRNEQFF. DNA of the CDR3: TGTGCCAGCAGTTGGACAGGGCGCAATGAGCAGTTCTTC.

The V gene is TRBV5-6, the J gene TRBJ2-7; D might be TRBD1 or TRBD2, each matching 6 bases. The CDR3 covers 13 residues. V lost 1 base, J lost 3 bases, and 8 bases lay in between. The V gene's germline CDR1 is SGHDT and CDR2 YYEEEE. Here the CDR3 DNA reads TGTGCCAGCAGCTTGCGGGGGCTCTACGAGCAGTACGTC. This sequence encodes CASSLRGLYEQYV.

The chain has TRBV6-2 or TRBV6-3 and TRBJ1-5; TRBD1 might be the D (6 bases). The germline CDR1 and CDR2 sequences are MNHEY and SVGEGT. The germline V and J ends were trimmed by 7 bases and 2 bases, with 12 bases remaining between them. The length of the CDR3 is 14 residues. The CDR3 DNA sequence: TGTGCCAGCAAGAAGAGACAGGGCAATCAGCCCCAGCATTTT. This codes for CASKKRQGNQPQHF.

The chain carries TRBV7-2 and TRBJ1-2, with 9 bases identical to TRBD1. The CDR3 length is 13 residues. V trimming: 6 bases; J trimming: 7 bases; junction bases outside the gene matches: 6. Germline V lookup: CDR1 SGHTA, CDR2 FQGNSA. DNA for the CDR3: TGTGCCAGCAGATTTACAGGGGGCTCTGGCTACACCTTC. Its protein product is CASRFTGGSGYTF.

In its sample, this clonotype was seen a few times. This chain connects TRBV29-1 to TRBJ1-1; D is ambiguous. The germline V gene encodes CDR1 SQVTM and CDR2 ANQGSEA. CDR3 length: 12 residues. V lost 7 bases to trimming and J lost 5 bases, with 14 bases between them. CDR3 nucleotides: TGCAGCGCCGGGAGGGAGGGAACTGAAGCTTTCTTT. It encodes CSAGREGTEAFF.

This clonotype was detected a few times. The chain uses TRBV6-1 and TRBJ2-4, with TRBD2 identical over 11 bases. The CDR3 runs 16 residues. The V segment lost 6 bases and the J segment 1 base; nucleotides outside the gene matches: 5. The V gene's germline CDR1 is MNHNS and CDR2 SASEGT. The CDR3 reads CASSRSGGAAKNIQYF. The CDR3 DNA reads TGTGCCAGCAGCCGTAGCGGGGGGGCCGCCAAAAACATTCAGTACTTC.

DNA for the CDR3: TGTGCCAGCAGTGTGGTAGCGGGGTTTCCTAGCACAGATACGCAGTATTTT. This encodes CASSVVAGFPSTDTQYF. The J gene is TRBJ2-3, the V gene TRBV6-2 or TRBV6-3, with 8 bases aligning to TRBD2. The CDR3 runs 17 residues. V lost 5 bases, J lost 0 bases, and 10 bases stayed unmatched. The germline V gene encodes CDR1 MNHEY and CDR2 SVGEGT.

J is TRBJ2-3 and V is TRBV7-8; the match to TRBD2 covers 8 bases. V gave up 4 bases and J gave up 6 bases; unmatched junction bases: 12. The CDR3 totals 16 residues. Germline CDR1 is SGHVS and CDR2 is FQNEAQ. CDR3 sequence reads: CASSSVDGGAWDTQYF. The CDR3, as DNA: TGTGCCAGCAGCTCCGTTGACGGGGGGGCCTGGGATACGCAGTATTTT. The full variable domain, rest sourced from reference TRBV7-8 and TRBJ2-3, is GAGVSQSPRYKVAKRGQDVALRCDPISGHVSLFWYQQALGQGPEFLTYFQNEAQLDKSGLPSDRFFAERPEGSVSTLKIQRTQQEDSAVYLCASSSVDGGAWDTQYFGPGTRLTVL.

The V gene is TRBV7-3, the J gene TRBJ2-5; D may be TRBD2 (6 bases). V lost 5 bases and J 2 bases, leaving 15 bases between the germline ends. The CDR3 consists of 15 residues. Germline CDR1 SGHTA, CDR2 FQGTGA. This CDR3 reads CASSQNGGKQETQYF. CDR3 DNA sequence: TGTGCCAGCAGCCAAAACGGCGGGAAGCAAGAGACCCAGTACTTC.

There are a few counts of this clonotype. This chain uses TRBV7-2 with TRBJ1-1; perhaps TRBD1 as D (5 bases). The CDR3 contains 15 residues. Germline V gives CDR1 SGHTA, CDR2 FQGNSA. Trimming cost V 1 base and J 1 base, with 10 bases left between them. CDR3 sequence reads: CASSLVDRTNTEAFF. The CDR3 nucleotides are TGTGCCAGCAGCTTAGTCGACAGAACGAACACTGAAGCTTTCTTT.

This rearrangement joins TRBV5-1 to TRBJ1-6, with 7 bases lining up with TRBD1. The CDR3 runs to 14 residues. The V gene end was trimmed by 0 bases and the J gene end by 8 bases; junction bases not matched to a gene: 2. Germline CDR1 SGHRS, CDR2 YFSETQ. CDR3 sequence reads: CASSLEGTDSPLHF. CDR3 nucleotides: TGCGCCAGCAGCTTGGAAGGGACAGATTCACCCCTCCACTTT.

This chain connects TRBV28 to TRBJ2-5, with D maybe TRBD1 (5 bases). The CDR3 has 16 residues. Germline loops: CDR1 MDHEN, CDR2 SYDVKM. Trimming left V 2 bases short and J 1 base short, with 14 bases between. The CDR3 is CASSLGSGLTQETQYF. CDR3 nucleotide sequence: TGTGCCAGCAGTTTAGGGTCAGGGCTTACCCAAGAGACCCAGTACTTC.

This sequence joins TRBV20-1 and TRBJ2-7; D is possibly TRBD1 (6 bases). There are 15 residues in the CDR3. V dropped 5 bases and J dropped 7 bases, with 24 bases sitting between them. Germline V CDR1 and CDR2: DFQATT, SNEGSKA (reference sequence). In nucleotides, the CDR3 is TGCAGTGCTCCTAACAGGGATGGGTGGTTAAAAGAGCAGTACTTC. Protein: CSAPNRDGWLKEQYF.

This chain connects TRBV3-1 to TRBJ2-1; 9 nucleotides align to TRBD2. Unmatched junction bases numbered 10, after V lost 2 bases and J lost 5 bases. Per the germline V gene, CDR1 is LGHDT and CDR2 is YNNKEL (reference sequence). The CDR3 covers 17 residues. CDR3 loop: CASSQPERGDGNNEQFF. The DNA for the CDR3 is TGTGCCAGCAGCCAACCTGAGCGGGGGGACGGGAACAATGAGCAGTTCTTC.

This clonotype came up a few times. V gene TRBV7-8 combines with J gene TRBJ2-7; 10 positions agree with TRBD2. From germline, CDR1 is SGHVS and CDR2 FQNEAQ. The CDR3 runs to 15 residues. V lost 1 base and J lost 3; bases outside the gene matches: 3. CDR3 DNA sequence: TGTGCCAGCAGCTTAGTCGCTAGCGGGAGCTACGAGCAGTACTTC. Translation: CASSLVASGSYEQYF.

The V call is TRBV4-1, the J call TRBJ2-7; D is possibly TRBD2 (7 bases). Germline CDR1 and CDR2: MGHRA and YSYEKL. Deletions cut 4 bases from V and 2 bases from J, with 12 bases between. The CDR3 consists of 14 residues. Here the CDR3 DNA reads TGCGCCAGCAGCCCACAGGGAGGGGCCTACGAGCAGTACTTC. This sequence encodes CASSPQGGAYEQYF.

The V call is TRBV9, the J call TRBJ2-3; no clear D gene. The germline V and J ends were trimmed by 0 bases and 4 bases, with 18 bases remaining between them. From germline, CDR1 is SGDLS and CDR2 YYNGEE. The CDR3 runs to 17 residues. CDR3 DNA: TGTGCCAGCAGCGTAGGGAGTAGTAGCCCCATCCCAGATACGCAGTATTTT. Translated, it gives CASSVGSSSPIPDTQYF.

The CDR3 spells CASSQQTGETQYF. CDR3 nucleotides: TGTGCCAGCAGCCAACAAACAGGGGAGACCCAGTACTTC. This chain connects TRBV3-1 to TRBJ2-5, with D possibly being TRBD1 (6 bases). V lost 2 bases and J 5 bases, leaving 9 bases between the germline ends. This CDR3 contains 13 residues. Germline values: CDR1 LGHDT, CDR2 YNNKEL (reference sequence).

The V gene is TRBV5-1, the J gene TRBJ2-1; possibly TRBD1 for D (5 bases). V was pared by 0 bases and J by 4 bases, with 14 bases between. The CDR3 extends over 16 amino acids. Germline V gene lookup returns CDR1 SGHRS and CDR2 YFSETQ. As DNA, the CDR3 is TGCGCCAGCAGCTTGGATTTAATAGGGGTTTACAATGAGCAGTTCTTC. Translating it yields CASSLDLIGVYNEQFF. The variable domain in full, completed from reference TRBV5-1 and TRBJ2-1, reads KAGVTQTPRYLIKTRGQQVTLSCSPISGHRSVSWYQQTPGQGLQFLFEYFSETQRNKGNFPGRFSGRQFSNSRSEMNVSTLELGDSALYLCASSLDLIGVYNEQFFGPGTRLTVL.